The rows below give T cell receptor beta chains drawn from one sample of a study of blood T cell repertoires in COVID-19. The protocol was immunoSEQ multiplex PCR, while the TCRdb copy is restricted to in-frame clones and leaves out a portion. The sample contains 120,000 or so clones, around nine tenths of which appear only once. Sequencing used peripheral blood. The source is a woman aged 80 or over with acute or convalescent COVID-19. Both conserved end residues are part of each CDR3.

j_call: TRBJ2-5; v_call: TRBV7-2; cdr3_aa: CASSLSSSGGQETQYF
j_call: TRBJ2-7; v_call: TRBV19; cdr3_aa: CASSVKYEQYF
j_call: TRBJ1-2; v_call: TRBV4-1; cdr3_aa: CASSQLGRDRSNYGYTF
j_call: TRBJ2-5; v_call: TRBV5-4; cdr3_aa: CASSLVGTGGETQYF
j_call: TRBJ2-1; v_call: TRBV18; cdr3_aa: CASSPAGTGSNNEQFF
j_call: TRBJ2-3; v_call: TRBV5-1; cdr3_aa: CASSFILAASTDTQYF
j_call: TRBJ1-2; v_call: TRBV7-9; cdr3_aa: CASSPHQVYYGYTF
j_call: TRBJ2-3; v_call: TRBV5-4; cdr3_aa: CASSFGGAAIVSTDTQYF
j_call: TRBJ1-4; v_call: TRBV27; cdr3_aa: CASSTTGLSNEKLFF
j_call: TRBJ1-5; v_call: TRBV7-2; cdr3_aa: CASSFGTGLSQPQHF
j_call: TRBJ2-5; v_call: TRBV5-1; cdr3_aa: CASSPGTSGVIQETQYF
j_call: TRBJ1-1; v_call: TRBV9; cdr3_aa: CASSVGPDITEAFF
j_call: TRBJ2-1; v_call: TRBV11-3; cdr3_aa: CASSSGRSRNEQFF
j_call: TRBJ2-1; v_call: TRBV4-3; cdr3_aa: CASSQEAWTSGNEQFF
j_call: TRBJ2-5; v_call: TRBV7-2; cdr3_aa: CASSLVTGGPETQYF
j_call: TRBJ2-7; v_call: TRBV6-5; cdr3_aa: CASSHQPSTAYEQYF
j_call: TRBJ1-5; v_call: TRBV28; cdr3_aa: CASSLSQGSTASNQPQHF
j_call: TRBJ1-1; v_call: TRBV19; cdr3_aa: CASSIWFTGSGTEAFF
j_call: TRBJ2-3; v_call: TRBV5-1; cdr3_aa: CASSFNTDTQYF
j_call: TRBJ1-2; v_call: TRBV7-3; cdr3_aa: CASSMDRDYGYTF
j_call: TRBJ2-1; v_call: TRBV10-1; cdr3_aa: CASSEQGREQFF
j_call: TRBJ1-3; v_call: TRBV18; cdr3_aa: CASSPALVSGNTIYF
j_call: TRBJ2-1; v_call: TRBV15; cdr3_aa: CATSRGLGGRNEQFF
j_call: TRBJ2-1; v_call: TRBV5-1; cdr3_aa: CASHPQTVPDEQFF
j_call: TRBJ1-5; v_call: TRBV27; cdr3_aa: CASKVTGMVNQPQHF
j_call: TRBJ1-1; v_call: TRBV25-1; cdr3_aa: CATTREGPNTEAFF
j_call: TRBJ2-2; v_call: TRBV7-9; cdr3_aa: CASSLDQSGELFF
j_call: TRBJ2-4; v_call: TRBV24-1; cdr3_aa: CATSGSEENIQYF
j_call: TRBJ2-3; v_call: TRBV27; cdr3_aa: CASSQTSLGDTQYF
j_call: TRBJ2-7; v_call: TRBV2; cdr3_aa: CASSVLAGLDEQYF
j_call: TRBJ2-5; v_call: TRBV5-1; cdr3_aa: CASSISQRRETQYF
j_call: TRBJ2-1; v_call: TRBV7-9; cdr3_aa: CASSLAAGPNEQFF
j_call: TRBJ1-4; v_call: TRBV28; cdr3_aa: CASMTPNQGLGEKLFF
j_call: TRBJ2-7; v_call: TRBV19; cdr3_aa: CASSTGHRYEQYF
j_call: TRBJ2-7; v_call: TRBV7-8; cdr3_aa: CASSQRGEQYF
j_call: TRBJ2-3; v_call: TRBV21-1; cdr3_aa: CASSKPGGVTTSTDTQYF
j_call: TRBJ2-1; v_call: TRBV28; cdr3_aa: CASSLSSPGEQFF
j_call: TRBJ1-5; v_call: TRBV19; cdr3_aa: CASASTGSQPQHF
j_call: TRBJ2-1; v_call: TRBV3-1/TRBV3-2; cdr3_aa: CASRPTRSSYNEQFF
j_call: TRBJ2-7; v_call: TRBV4-1; cdr3_aa: CASSQATASYEQYF
j_call: TRBJ1-5; v_call: TRBV18; cdr3_aa: CASSPPSGDNRAQPQHF
j_call: TRBJ1-2; v_call: TRBV19; cdr3_aa: CASSIGQDFNYGYTF
j_call: TRBJ2-2; v_call: TRBV19; cdr3_aa: CASSPRTGLVAGELFF
j_call: TRBJ2-6; v_call: TRBV5-4; cdr3_aa: CASSLKSLSGANVLTF
j_call: TRBJ2-1; v_call: TRBV7-2; cdr3_aa: CASSFSRINEQFF
j_call: TRBJ1-6; v_call: TRBV28; cdr3_aa: CASSFRNSPLHF
j_call: TRBJ2-7; v_call: TRBV11-2; cdr3_aa: CASSLDTGGSNEQYF
j_call: TRBJ1-2; v_call: TRBV19; cdr3_aa: CASSRGQGEGGYTF
j_call: TRBJ2-7; v_call: TRBV28; cdr3_aa: CASSLGGRYEQYF
j_call: TRBJ1-5; v_call: TRBV5-5; cdr3_aa: CASSTQGERPQHF
j_call: TRBJ1-3; v_call: TRBV9; cdr3_aa: CASSPRQTGNTIYF
j_call: TRBJ1-5; v_call: TRBV7-2; cdr3_aa: CASSLGAGGQPQHF
j_call: TRBJ1-1; v_call: TRBV10-1; cdr3_aa: CASSETGVVTEAFF